These T cell receptor beta chains were read from a single sample in a study of blood T cell repertoires in COVID-19. Sequencing was performed with immunoSEQ multiplex PCR; in TCRdb, only in-frame clones are kept and a portion is missing. The table has under 45,000 clones, roughly 80% seen once; the top ten hold around 24%. Sequenced material: peripheral blood. The source is a human donor with acute or convalescent COVID-19. The donor label of this sample is uncertain. Each CDR3 is given with its conserved first and last residue. Fields, in order: clone size, J gene, V gene, D gene, CDR3 DNA, CDR3 protein. A D gene is named only where the DNA matches it firmly. The size of a clone is reported for some rows only, either as once, few or many, or as a class for expanded clones.

NA TRBJ1-2 TRBV5-1 TRBD1 TGCGCCAGCAGCTTGGGACAGGGGGCCCCTGGCTACACCTTC CASSLGQGAPGYTF
NA TRBJ2-5 TRBV3-1/TRBV3-2 TRBD1 TGTGCCAGCAGCTTGACAGGGGGCGCAGGAGAGACCCAGTACTTC CASSLTGGAGETQYF
NA TRBJ2-2 TRBV24-1 NA TGTGCCACCACCGGTGCGACCGGGGAGCTGTTTTTT CATTGATGELFF
once TRBJ2-2 TRBV7-9 TRBD1 TGTGCCAGCAGCTCTGACAGGGCCCTGAACACCGGGGAGCTGTTTTTT CASSSDRALNTGELFF
NA TRBJ1-1 TRBV9 TRBD1 TGTGCCAGCAGCGGAGAGGGGGCCCTTAGCTCTGAAGCTTTCTTT CASSGEGALSSEAFF
few TRBJ1-1 TRBV28 NA TGTGCCAGCAGCCCTCTGGGGAGGGGAGCTTTCTTT CASSPLGRGAFF
few TRBJ1-3 TRBV30 TRBD1 TGTGCCTGGAGTCGGGACAGTGGCTCTGGAAACACCATATATTTT CAWSRDSGSGNTIYF
NA TRBJ2-6 TRBV18 TRBD1 TGTGCCAGCTCACCACTAAATCGGCAGGGGGCCTCTGGGGCCAACGTCCTGACTTTC CASSPLNRQGASGANVLTF
NA TRBJ1-5 TRBV4-3 NA TGCGCCAGCAGCCAAGGGCGGAATCAGCCCCAGCATTTT CASSQGRNQPQHF
NA TRBJ1-4 TRBV7-6 NA TGTGCCAGCAGCAACAGGGCGGCAGGTGAAAAACTGTTTTTT CASSNRAAGEKLFF
NA TRBJ2-3 TRBV9 TRBD2 TGTGCCAGCAGCGCCCGGGGGGGCCTTGGCACAGATACGCAGTATTTT CASSARGGLGTDTQYF
NA TRBJ2-1 TRBV10-1 NA TGCGCCAGCTCACCAGCGGACAGCTACAATGAGCAGTTCTTC CASSPADSYNEQFF
NA TRBJ2-1 TRBV28 NA TGTGCCATCTTGGGACACCTTCGCCCTACGGAGCAGTTCTTC CAILGHLRPTEQFF
NA TRBJ1-1 TRBV6-5 NA TGTGCCAGCAGCCTCATAACAGGAAACACTGAAGCTTTCTTT CASSLITGNTEAFF
NA TRBJ2-1 TRBV28 TRBD2 TGTGCCAGCAGTTTCAGACTAGCGGCCCATGAGCAGTTCTTC CASSFRLAAHEQFF
NA TRBJ1-4 TRBV5-6 TRBD1 TGTGCCAGCAGCTTGGACGGACAGGGCAGGGAGGGTGAAAAACTGTTTTTT CASSLDGQGREGEKLFF
NA TRBJ1-5 TRBV5-1 NA TGCGCCAGCAGCCAGGACAGTAATCAGCCCCAGCATTTT CASSQDSNQPQHF
NA TRBJ2-3 TRBV5-4 NA TGTGCCAGCAGCTTTGCGGGGGCGGCAGATACGCAGTATTTT CASSFAGAADTQYF
NA TRBJ1-2 TRBV4-3 TRBD1 TGCGCCAGCAGCCAAGGCCGACAGGGGGCAGCTGGTTACACCTTC CASSQGRQGAAGYTF
NA TRBJ2-1 TRBV7-3 TRBD2 TGTGCCAGCAGCTTAAGAGGGGGTAGGACTAGCGGGAGAAATGAGCAGTTCTTC CASSLRGGRTSGRNEQFF
NA TRBJ2-7 TRBV5-4 TRBD1 TGTGCCAGCAGCCGGGGACAGTCCTACGAGCAGTACTTC CASSRGQSYEQYF
NA TRBJ2-1 TRBV4-1 TRBD1 TGCGCCAGCAGCCACCAATGGGACAGGGGGCAAAATGAGCAGTTCTTC CASSHQWDRGQNEQFF
NA TRBJ1-2 TRBV4-1 TRBD1 TGCGCCAGCAGCCCAGGGACAGACAAAGGCTATGGCTACACCTTC CASSPGTDKGYGYTF
NA TRBJ1-2 TRBV3-1/TRBV3-2 TRBD1 TGTGCCAGCAGCCAGATGACAGGGGGCCGGGGCTACACCTTC CASSQMTGGRGYTF
NA TRBJ2-7 TRBV19 TRBD1 TGTGCCAGTAGGGACAGGGGGCACTACGAGCAGTACTTC CASRDRGHYEQYF
NA TRBJ1-2 TRBV19 NA TGTGCCAGTATCCCCGACGGGGGTGGCTATGGCTACACCTTC CASIPDGGGYGYTF
NA TRBJ1-1 TRBV24-1 TRBD1 TGTGCCACCAGTGATTTACAGGGGGCTGAAGCTTTCTTT CATSDLQGAEAFF
NA TRBJ2-1 TRBV3-1/TRBV3-2 TRBD2 TGTGCCAGCAGCCTAAGCGGGGCAACCTACAATGAGCAGTTCTTC CASSLSGATYNEQFF
NA TRBJ1-2 TRBV2 NA TGTGCCAGCAAGCAGGACTATGGCTACACCTTC CASKQDYGYTF
NA TRBJ2-1 TRBV6-5 NA TGTGCCAGCAAATCAAGTGGGAGCTCCTACAATGAGCAGTTCTTC CASKSSGSSYNEQFF
NA TRBJ1-2 TRBV18 NA TGTGCCAGCTCACCAAAGGACAGCTATGGCTACACCTTC CASSPKDSYGYTF
NA TRBJ1-3 TRBV5-5 TRBD1 TGTGCCAGCAGCTCGGGACAGGGAACTGGAAACACCATATATTTT CASSSGQGTGNTIYF
NA TRBJ1-6 TRBV7-2 NA TGTGCCAGCAGCTTAGGGGGGCTGAGTCCTTCACCCCTCCACTTT CASSLGGLSPSPLHF
few TRBJ1-1 TRBV2 TRBD1 TGTGCCAGCAGCGACAGGGTTGGCACTGAAGCTTTCTTT CASSDRVGTEAFF
NA TRBJ1-2 TRBV9 NA TGTGCCAGCAGCGTAGCCAGGGCCCTAAACTATGGCTACACCTTC CASSVARALNYGYTF
medium-sized TRBJ2-7 TRBV19 TRBD1 TGTGCCAGTAGTCCACAGGGGTCCTCCTACGAGCAGTACTTC CASSPQGSSYEQYF
NA TRBJ2-7 TRBV19 NA TGTGCCAGTAGTGGACGGACAGCGGATCAATACGAGCAGTACTTC CASSGRTADQYEQYF
NA TRBJ2-1 TRBV27 NA TGTGCCAGCAGTCCCATAGCGATTCTCTACAATGAGCAGTTCTTC CASSPIAILYNEQFF
NA TRBJ2-5 TRBV27 TRBD2 TGTGCCAGCAGGACTAGCAAGGCGACCCAGTACTTC CASRTSKATQYF
NA TRBJ1-6 TRBV18 TRBD1 TGTGCCAGCTCACCTCAGACAGGGCCGTCTGTGGGTAATTCACCCCTCCACTTT CASSPQTGPSVGNSPLHF
NA TRBJ1-3 TRBV18 NA TGTGCCAGCTCACCATACTTTTCCGGGGGAAACACCATATATTTT CASSPYFSGGNTIYF
NA TRBJ2-3 TRBV14 TRBD2 TGTGCCAGCAGCCAAGAGAGGCTAGCGGGAGATACGCAGTATTTT CASSQERLAGDTQYF
NA TRBJ1-2 TRBV20-1 NA TGCAGTGCTAGATGGGGGGTTGGCTACACCTTC CSARWGVGYTF
NA TRBJ1-5 TRBV29-1 NA TGCAGCGTCGGACACCAGAATCAGCCCCAGCATTTT CSVGHQNQPQHF
NA TRBJ2-7 TRBV6-1 TRBD1 TGTGCCAGCAGTGAATACCCTCTCGGACAGGGGGGCTATTACGAGCAGTACTTC CASSEYPLGQGGYYEQYF
NA TRBJ1-4 TRBV19 NA TGTGCCAGTACCCCCTGGGGGGAAGGCGAAAAACTGTTTTTT CASTPWGEGEKLFF
few TRBJ1-1 TRBV5-1 NA TGCGCCAGCAGCTTGTTGACAGTGAACACTGAAGCTTTCTTT CASSLLTVNTEAFF
NA TRBJ2-7 TRBV11-2 TRBD1 TGTGCCAGCAGCTATCCGGGACAGGTCTCCGAGCAGTACTTC CASSYPGQVSEQYF